The clone carrying this T cell receptor beta chain has only a few counts. Its antigen is not identified. The source of the sample is a study of T-cell reconstitution after alpha-beta-depleted transplantation in children. General study points: Expanded graft clones, several hundred of them, were reportedly the source of alpha-beta T cells about two months after transplant. Newly made T cells mostly supplied T-cell counts and diversity one year after transplant. Certain patients had high TCRbeta diversity at day 60, and it came from recipient T cells and thymic progenitors that survived.

The TCRbeta library incorporated unique molecular identifiers. TCRdb analysed the PCR reads with MiXCR anew, one entry per CDR3 protein. The repertoire holds 800,000 to 1,000,000 distinct CDR3 sequences, roughly 29% seen once, with 28% in the top ten. V shed 2 bases and J shed 0 bases, with 9 bases lying between them. The CDR3 runs to 14 residues. Germline assignment: CDR1 DFQATT and CDR2 SNEGSKA (reference sequence). Sequences were derived from PBMCs, mostly from graft donor cells, sampled 360 days after TCRalphabeta/CD19-depleted stem cell transplant. The rearrangement links TRBV20-1 to TRBJ2-3; D remains ambiguous. The TCR comes from a boy under three years old who had a stem cell transplant for SCID, so the T cells may come from the graft donor. CDR3: CSARIGDSTDTQYF. CDR3 in DNA: TGCAGTGCTAGAATCGGAGATAGCACAGATACGCAGTATTTT.